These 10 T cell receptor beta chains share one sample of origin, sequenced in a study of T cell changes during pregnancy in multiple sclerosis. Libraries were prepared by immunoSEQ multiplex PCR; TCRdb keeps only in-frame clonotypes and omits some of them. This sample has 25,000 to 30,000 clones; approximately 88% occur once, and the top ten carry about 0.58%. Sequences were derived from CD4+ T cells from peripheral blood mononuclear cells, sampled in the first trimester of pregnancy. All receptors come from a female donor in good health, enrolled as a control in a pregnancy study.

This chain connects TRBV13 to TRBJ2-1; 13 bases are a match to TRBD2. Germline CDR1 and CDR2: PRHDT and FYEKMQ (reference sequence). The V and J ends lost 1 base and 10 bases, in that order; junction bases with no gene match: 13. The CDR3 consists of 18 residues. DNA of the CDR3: TGTGCCAGCAGCTTAGAGGGACTAGCGGGGTCGCAAGGGGGGGAGCAGTTCTTC. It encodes CASSLEGLAGSQGGEQFF.

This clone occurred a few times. The CDR3 region has the DNA TGTGCCTGGAGGATACCAGGGGGCGGAAATGAAAAACTGTTTTTT. Its protein is CAWRIPGGGNEKLFF. J is TRBJ1-4 and V is TRBV30; TRBD1 agrees at 8 bases. The CDR3 loop spans 15 amino acids. With V trimmed by 3 bases and J by 5 bases, 8 bases remained unmatched. CDR1 and CDR2 (germline): GTSNPN, SVGIG (reference sequence).

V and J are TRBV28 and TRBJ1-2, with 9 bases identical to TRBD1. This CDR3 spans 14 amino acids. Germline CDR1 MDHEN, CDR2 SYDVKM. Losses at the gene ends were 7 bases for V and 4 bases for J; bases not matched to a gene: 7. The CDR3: CASTITGGGYGYTF. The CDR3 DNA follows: TGTGCCAGCACCATCACAGGGGGCGGCTATGGCTACACCTTC.

For the CDR3, the DNA is TGTGCCAGTACCGGGACAGGGATAAATCAGCCCCAGCATTTT. This encodes CASTGTGINQPQHF. The V and J genes are TRBV19 and TRBJ1-5; 9 bases match TRBD1. The CDR3 has 14 residues. Trimming removed 7 bases from V and 4 bases from J; junction bases left unmatched: 5. From germline, CDR1 is LNHDA and CDR2 SQIVND (reference sequence).

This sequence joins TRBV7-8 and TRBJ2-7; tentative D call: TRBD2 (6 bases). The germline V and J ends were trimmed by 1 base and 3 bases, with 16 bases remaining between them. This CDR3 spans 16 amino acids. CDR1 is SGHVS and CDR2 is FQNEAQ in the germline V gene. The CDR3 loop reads CASSLGGGRLFYEQYF. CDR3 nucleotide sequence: TGTGCCAGCAGCTTAGGCGGAGGGAGACTATTCTACGAGCAGTACTTC.

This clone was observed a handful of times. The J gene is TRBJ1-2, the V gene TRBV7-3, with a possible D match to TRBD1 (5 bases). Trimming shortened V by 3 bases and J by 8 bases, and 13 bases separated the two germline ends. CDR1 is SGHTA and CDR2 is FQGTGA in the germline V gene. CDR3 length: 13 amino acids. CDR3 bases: TGTGCCAGCAGCTTGGGGCAGTCGGACGGCTACACCTTC. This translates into CASSLGQSDGYTF.

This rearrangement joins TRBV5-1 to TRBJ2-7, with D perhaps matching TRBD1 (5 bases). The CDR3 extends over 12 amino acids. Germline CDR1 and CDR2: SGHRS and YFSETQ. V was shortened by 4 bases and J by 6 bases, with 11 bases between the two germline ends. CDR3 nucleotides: TGCGCCAGCAGCCCGGGCCAGGGCGAGCAGTACTTC. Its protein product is CASSPGQGEQYF.

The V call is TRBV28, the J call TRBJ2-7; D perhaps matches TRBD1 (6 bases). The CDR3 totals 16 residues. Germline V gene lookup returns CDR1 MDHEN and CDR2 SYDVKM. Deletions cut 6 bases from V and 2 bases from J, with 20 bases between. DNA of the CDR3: TGTGCCAGCAGCCTAGCTGGGGGCTCTAAACCCTACGAGCAGTACTTC. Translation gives CASSLAGGSKPYEQYF.

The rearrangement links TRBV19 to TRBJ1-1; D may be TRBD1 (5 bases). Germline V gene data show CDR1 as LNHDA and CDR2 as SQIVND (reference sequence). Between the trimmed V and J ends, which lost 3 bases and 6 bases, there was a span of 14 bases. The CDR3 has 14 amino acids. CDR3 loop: CASSMGPALAEAFF. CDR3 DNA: TGTGCCAGTAGTATGGGGCCTGCTTTGGCTGAAGCTTTCTTT.

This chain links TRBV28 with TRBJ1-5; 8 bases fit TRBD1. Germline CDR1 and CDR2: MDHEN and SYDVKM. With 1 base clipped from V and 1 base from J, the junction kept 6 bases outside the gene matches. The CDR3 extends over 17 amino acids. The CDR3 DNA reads TGTGCCAGCAGTTTATCTCAGGGGGCGGTAAGCAATCAGCCCCAGCATTTT. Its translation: CASSLSQGAVSNQPQHF.